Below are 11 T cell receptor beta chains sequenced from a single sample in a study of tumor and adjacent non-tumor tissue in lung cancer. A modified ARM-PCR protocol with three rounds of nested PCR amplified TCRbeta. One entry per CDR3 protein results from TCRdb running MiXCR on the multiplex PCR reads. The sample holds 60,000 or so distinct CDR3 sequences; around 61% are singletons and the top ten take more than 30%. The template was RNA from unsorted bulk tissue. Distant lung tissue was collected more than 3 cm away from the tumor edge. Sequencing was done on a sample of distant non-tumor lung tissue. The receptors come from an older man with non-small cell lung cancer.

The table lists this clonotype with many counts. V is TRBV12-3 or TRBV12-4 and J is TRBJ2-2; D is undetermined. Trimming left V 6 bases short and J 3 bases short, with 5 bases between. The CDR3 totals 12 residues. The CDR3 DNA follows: TGTGCCAGCAGCCGGGACACCGGGGAGCTGTTTTTT. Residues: CASSRDTGELFF.

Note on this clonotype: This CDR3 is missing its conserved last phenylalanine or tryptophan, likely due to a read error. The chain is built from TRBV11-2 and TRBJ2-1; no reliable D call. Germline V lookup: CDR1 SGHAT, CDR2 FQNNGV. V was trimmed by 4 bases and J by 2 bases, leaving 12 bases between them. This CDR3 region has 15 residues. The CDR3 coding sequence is TGTGCCAGCAGCTCGAGACACTGTGCCTACAATGAGCAGTTCCTC. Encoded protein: CASSSRHCAYNEQFL.

CDR3 in amino acids: CASSQSKRGFVATDTQYF. The CDR3, as DNA: TGTGCCAGCAGCCAATCGAAGAGGGGATTCGTGGCCACAGATACGCAGTATTTT. The rearrangement joins TRBV7-9 to TRBJ2-3; TRBD1 or TRBD2 may be the D gene (5 bases each). V was shortened by 5 bases and J by 2 bases, with 23 bases between the two germline ends. The CDR3 loop spans 18 amino acids. The germline V gene has CDR1 SEHNR and CDR2 FQNEAQ (reference sequence). Supplemented by reference TRBV7-9 and TRBJ2-3, the full variable domain reads DTGVSQNPRHKITKRGQNVTFRCDPISEHNRLYWYRQTLGQGPEFLTYFQNEAQLEKSRLLSDRFSAERPKGSFSTLEIQRTEQGDSAMYLCASSQSKRGFVATDTQYFGPGTRLTVL.

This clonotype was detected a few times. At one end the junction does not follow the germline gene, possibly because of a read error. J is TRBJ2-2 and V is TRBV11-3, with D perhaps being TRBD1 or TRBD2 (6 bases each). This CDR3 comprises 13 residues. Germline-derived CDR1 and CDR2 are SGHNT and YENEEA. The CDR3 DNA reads TGTGCCACTTCAACCGGGGGCACCTGGGAGCTGTTCTTT. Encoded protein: CATSTGGTWELFF.

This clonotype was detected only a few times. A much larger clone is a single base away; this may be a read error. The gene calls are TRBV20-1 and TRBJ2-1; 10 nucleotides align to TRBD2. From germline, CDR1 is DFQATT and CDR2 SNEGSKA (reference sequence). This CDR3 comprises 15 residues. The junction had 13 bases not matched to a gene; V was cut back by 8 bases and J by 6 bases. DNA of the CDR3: TGCAGTTCCCGAAGGGCTAGCGGGAGCCTCAATGAGCAGTTCTTC. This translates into CSSRRASGSLNEQFF.

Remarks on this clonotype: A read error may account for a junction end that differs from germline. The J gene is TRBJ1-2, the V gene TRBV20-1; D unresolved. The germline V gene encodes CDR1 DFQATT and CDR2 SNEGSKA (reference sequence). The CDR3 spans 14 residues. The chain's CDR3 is CSVRDVGTYEGYTF. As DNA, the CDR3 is TGCAGTGTTAGAGATGTAGGTACCTATGAAGGCTACACCTTC.

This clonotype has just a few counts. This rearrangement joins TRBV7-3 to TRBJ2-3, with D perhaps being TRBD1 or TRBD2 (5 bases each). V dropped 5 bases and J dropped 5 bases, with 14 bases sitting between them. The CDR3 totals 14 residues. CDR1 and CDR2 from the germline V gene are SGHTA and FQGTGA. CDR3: CASSPRPRGDTQYF. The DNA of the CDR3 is TGTGCCAGCAGCCCCCGCCCGAGGGGAGATACGCAGTATTTT.

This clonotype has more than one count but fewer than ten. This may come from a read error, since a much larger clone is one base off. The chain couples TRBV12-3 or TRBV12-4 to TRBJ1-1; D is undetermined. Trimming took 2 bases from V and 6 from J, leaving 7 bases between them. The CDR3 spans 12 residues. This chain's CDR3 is CASSLQTSEAFF. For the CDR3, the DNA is TGTGCCAGCAGTTTACAGACATCTGAAGCTTTCTTT.

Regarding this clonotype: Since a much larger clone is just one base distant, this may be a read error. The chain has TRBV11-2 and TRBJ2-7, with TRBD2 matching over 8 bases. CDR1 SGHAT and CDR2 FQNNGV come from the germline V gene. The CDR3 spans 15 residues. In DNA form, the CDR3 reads TGTGTCAGCAGCTTATTTAGGACTAGCTTTTGCGAGCAGTACTTC. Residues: CVSSLFRTSFCEQYF.

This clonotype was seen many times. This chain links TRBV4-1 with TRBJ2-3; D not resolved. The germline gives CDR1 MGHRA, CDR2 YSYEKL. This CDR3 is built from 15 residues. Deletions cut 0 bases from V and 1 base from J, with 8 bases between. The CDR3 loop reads CASSQDPAGTDTQYF. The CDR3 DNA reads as TGCGCCAGCAGCCAAGATCCAGCCGGCACAGATACGCAGTATTTT.

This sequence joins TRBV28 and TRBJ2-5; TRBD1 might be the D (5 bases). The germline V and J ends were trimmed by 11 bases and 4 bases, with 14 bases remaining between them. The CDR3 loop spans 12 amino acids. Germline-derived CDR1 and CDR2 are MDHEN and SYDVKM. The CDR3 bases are TGTGCCGCGCCAGGGCGTGTAGAGACCCAGTACTTC. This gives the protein CAAPGRVETQYF.